Following are 29 T cell receptor beta chains from one sample sequenced in a study of T cell repertoires and HLA-DP antigens. These receptors' antigens are unknown. The protocol was immunoSEQ multiplex PCR, while the TCRdb copy is restricted to in-frame clones and leaves out a portion. The table records some 110,000 clones, nearly 95% of them present only once. Sequencing used CD4+ T cells from PBMCs. The receptors originated from a woman between 18 and 29 years old in good health and CMV-seronegative.

In DNA form, the CDR3 reads TGTGCCAGCAGGCACAGGGGAAGCACAGATACGCAGTATTTT. Translation gives CASRHRGSTDTQYF. J is TRBJ2-3 and V is TRBV27; 7 nucleotides align to TRBD1. Germline CDR1 and CDR2: MNHEY and SMNVEV (reference sequence). With 6 bases clipped from V and 0 bases from J, the junction kept 3 bases outside the gene matches. The CDR3 is 14 amino acids.

The J gene is TRBJ2-3, the V gene TRBV2, with TRBD1 identical over 8 bases. CDR1 is SNHLY and CDR2 is FYNNEI in the germline V gene. V shed 6 bases and J 0 bases; nucleotides not matched to a gene: 2. CDR3 size: 14 residues. The CDR3 sequence is CASRTGASTDTQYF. The CDR3, as DNA: TGTGCCAGCAGGACAGGGGCTAGCACAGATACGCAGTATTTT. The full variable domain, its missing parts supplied by reference TRBV2 and TRBJ2-3, is EPEVTQTPSHQVTQMGQEVILRCVPISNHLYFYWYRQILGQKVEFLVSFYNNEISEKSEIFDDQFSVERPDGSNFTLKIRSTKLEDSAMYFCASRTGASTDTQYFGPGTRLTVL.

The chain is built from TRBV7-9 and TRBJ1-3; D gene ambiguous. V lost 0 bases to trimming and J lost 2 bases, with 8 bases between them. In germline, CDR1 is SEHNR, CDR2 FQNEAQ (reference sequence). The CDR3 totals 15 residues. CDR3 nucleotides: TGTGCCAGCAGCTTAGCGAGGGCAGCTGGAAACACCATATATTTT. Translated: CASSLARAAGNTIYF.

This chain uses TRBV15 with TRBJ1-6; 7 bases agree with TRBD1. Germline V lookup: CDR1 LNHNV, CDR2 YYDKDF (reference sequence). V lost 2 bases, J lost 10 bases, and 8 bases stayed unmatched. The CDR3 is made up of 15 amino acids. The CDR3 nucleotides read TGTGCCACCAGCAGAATCAGACAGGGTTGGTCACCCCTCCACTTT. It translates to CATSRIRQGWSPLHF.

This clone was counted between two and nine times. The chain combines TRBV9 with TRBJ1-1, with 7 bases aligning to TRBD1. Germline values: CDR1 SGDLS, CDR2 YYNGEE. V lost 0 bases, J lost 1 base, and 6 bases stayed unmatched. The CDR3 covers 16 residues. The CDR3 bases are TGTGCCAGCAGCGTAGAGGGGGGACAGCCGAACACTGAAGCTTTCTTT. It encodes CASSVEGGQPNTEAFF.

This chain uses TRBV5-4 with TRBJ1-6; TRBD1 matches 8 bases. Trimming took 3 bases from V and 3 from J; bases not matched to a gene: 5. The CDR3 extends over 16 amino acids. Per the germline V gene, CDR1 is SGHNT and CDR2 is YYREEE (reference sequence). The CDR3 DNA sequence: TGTGCCAGCAGCTCGGACGGACAGGGCTATAATTCACCCCTCCACTTT. Amino acid sequence: CASSSDGQGYNSPLHF.

The chain is built from TRBV28 and TRBJ2-6, with 9 positions matching TRBD1. Germline CDR1 is MDHEN and CDR2 is SYDVKM. The CDR3 loop spans 17 amino acids. Trimming took 6 bases from V and 0 from J; bases not matched to a gene: 6. CDR3 protein: CASSVGQGSSGANVLTF. In nucleotides, the CDR3 is TGTGCCAGCAGCGTTGGACAGGGGAGCTCTGGGGCCAACGTCCTGACTTTC.

The rearrangement uses TRBV19 and TRBJ1-1; no reliable D call. Deletions cut 3 bases from V and 2 bases from J, with 10 bases between. CDR3 size: 14 residues. From germline, CDR1 is LNHDA and CDR2 SQIVND (reference sequence). The chain's CDR3 is CASSISSANTEAFF. The CDR3, as DNA: TGTGCCAGTAGTATTTCCTCAGCCAACACTGAAGCTTTCTTT.

This clone was counted at least ten times. This chain joins TRBV5-1 and TRBJ1-2, with 10 bases fitting TRBD1. Germline lookup yields CDR1 SGHRS and CDR2 YFSETQ. The CDR3 runs to 15 residues. J lost 6 bases, V lost 1 base, and 6 bases had no gene match. CDR3 sequence reads: CASSLSRGQGDGYTF. CDR3 in DNA: TGCGCCAGCAGCTTGTCCCGAGGACAGGGGGATGGCTACACCTTC.

V and J are TRBV2 and TRBJ2-7; maybe TRBD1 (6 bases). Looked up from germline, CDR1 is SNHLY and CDR2 is FYNNEI. This CDR3 is built from 12 residues. Trimming pared 6 bases from V and 4 bases from J, leaving 10 bases between. The CDR3 sequence: CASSGTPYEQYF. For the CDR3, the DNA is TGTGCCAGCAGCGGGACACCATACGAGCAGTACTTC. Full variable domain (outside the CDR3, taken from reference TRBV2 and TRBJ2-7): EPEVTQTPSHQVTQMGQEVILRCVPISNHLYFYWYRQILGQKVEFLVSFYNNEISEKSEIFDDQFSVERPDGSNFTLKIRSTKLEDSAMYFCASSGTPYEQYFGPGTRLTVT.

The gene calls are TRBV5-1 and TRBJ2-2; D remains ambiguous. Per germline, CDR1 SGHRS and CDR2 YFSETQ. The CDR3 covers 15 residues. V was pared by 5 bases and J by 0 bases, with 11 bases between. DNA of the CDR3: TGCGCCAGCAGTCAAAACGCCGCGAACACCGGGGAGCTGTTTTTT. Translation: CASSQNAANTGELFF.

This clone was found a few times. In the same sample, other DNA sequences code for this CDR3. The chain couples TRBV2 to TRBJ1-5; 9 nucleotides align to TRBD1. From germline, CDR1 is SNHLY and CDR2 FYNNEI. After removal of 4 bases from V and 2 bases from J, the junction contained 0 bases not matched to a gene. The CDR3 has 14 residues. The CDR3 DNA follows: TGTGCCAGCAGTGGGACAGGGGGCAATCAGCCCCAGCATTTT. Translated: CASSGTGGNQPQHF.

The J gene is TRBJ1-5, the V gene TRBV27; weak D call: TRBD1 (5 bases). V shed 1 base and J shed 6 bases, with 22 bases lying between them. The CDR3 length is 18 residues. In germline, CDR1 is MNHEY, CDR2 SMNVEV (reference sequence). The CDR3 here is CASSLFTAAGKIGQPQHF. CDR3 nucleotide sequence: TGTGCCAGCAGTTTATTTACAGCGGCAGGGAAAATTGGTCAGCCCCAGCATTTT.

The V and J genes are TRBV9 and TRBJ2-3; D gene unclear. This CDR3 is built from 13 residues. Germline assignment: CDR1 SGDLS and CDR2 YYNGEE. Trimming removed 3 bases at V and 4 bases at J, with 9 bases between. The CDR3 nucleotides are TGTGCCAGCAGCGCCGGCCCCCCAGATACGCAGTATTTT. Translating it yields CASSAGPPDTQYF.

The chain joins TRBV5-4 to TRBJ2-3; TRBD1 aligns across 9 bases. J lost 13 bases, V lost 4 bases, and 16 bases had no gene match. CDR3 length: 15 residues. Germline V CDR1 and CDR2: SGHNT, YYREEE (reference sequence). In DNA form, the CDR3 reads TGTGCCAGCAGCAACACAGGGGGCGTTACATCCCGCGAGTATTTT. Encoded protein: CASSNTGGVTSREYF.

CDR3 nucleotide sequence: TGCGCCAGCAGCTTGTCCACCATATCTGGAAACACCATATATTTT. It translates to CASSLSTISGNTIYF. This chain connects TRBV5-1 to TRBJ1-3; D remains unclear. V dropped 1 base and J dropped 1 base, with 9 bases sitting between them. CDR1 is SGHRS, CDR2 YFSETQ, per germline. The CDR3 runs 15 residues.

This clone appeared a few times. The chain uses TRBV2 and TRBJ2-7; D is perhaps TRBD1 or TRBD2 (5 bases each). Trimming left V 6 bases short and J 7 bases short, with 19 bases between. Germline lookup yields CDR1 SNHLY and CDR2 FYNNEI. The CDR3 is 14 residues long. The DNA of the CDR3 is TGTGCCAGCAGGGACCGGGGCGTAATGCAGGAGCAGTACTTC. Residues: CASRDRGVMQEQYF.

CDR3 protein: CASSPRQGESGELFF. The CDR3, as DNA: TGTGCCAGCAGCCCCAGACAGGGGGAGAGCGGGGAGCTGTTTTTT. The V call is TRBV7-9, the J call TRBJ2-2; 9 positions agree with TRBD1. This CDR3 comprises 15 residues. J lost 7 bases, V lost 5 bases, and 8 bases had no gene match. The germline V gene encodes CDR1 SEHNR and CDR2 FQNEAQ (reference sequence).

The chain recombines TRBV11-2 with TRBJ2-7; no clear D. V lost 3 bases to trimming and J lost 4 bases, with 13 bases between them. Per germline, CDR1 SGHAT and CDR2 FQNNGV. This CDR3 region has 14 residues. The CDR3 DNA reads TGTGCCAGCAGCTTCATAAAGGGCCGGTACGAGCAGTACTTC. This encodes CASSFIKGRYEQYF.

This chain links TRBV19 with TRBJ2-2; D unclear. V gave up 7 bases and J gave up 5 bases, with 11 bases separating them. Looked up from germline, CDR1 is LNHDA and CDR2 is SQIVND (reference sequence). The CDR3 sequence is 13 residues long. The CDR3 DNA reads as TGTGCCAGTAAGCTCGACATTACCGGGGAGCTGTTTTTT. Residues: CASKLDITGELFF.

The rearrangement links TRBV10-3 to TRBJ1-2, with 10 positions matching TRBD1. CDR1 is ENHRY and CDR2 is SYGVKD in the germline V gene. Germline trimming cut 11 bases from V and 8 bases from J; bases unmatched to any gene: 17. The CDR3 length is 15 residues. The CDR3 nucleotides are TGTGCCGTCATGAAGGCCGGACAGGGGGTAGAGGGCTACACCTTC. Translated: CAVMKAGQGVEGYTF.

This chain uses TRBV5-6 with TRBJ2-1, with TRBD1 identical over 10 bases. The germline gives CDR1 SGHDT, CDR2 YYEEEE. The CDR3 runs to 16 residues. V dropped 1 base and J dropped 3; count of bases not matched to a gene: 4. The CDR3: CASSLRQGAGYNEQFF. DNA for the CDR3: TGTGCCAGCAGCTTGCGACAGGGGGCAGGCTACAATGAGCAGTTCTTC.

This clone was detected only once. The V and J genes are TRBV11-2 and TRBJ2-3, with D perhaps matching TRBD1 or TRBD2 (5 bases each). Trimming stripped 1 base from V and 1 base from J, with 6 bases between. The V gene's germline CDR1 is SGHAT and CDR2 FQNNGV. The CDR3 spans 14 residues. CDR3 sequence reads: CASSLVGGTDTQYF. Here the CDR3 DNA reads TGTGCCAGCAGCTTAGTGGGGGGCACAGATACGCAGTATTTT.

The chain combines TRBV9 with TRBJ2-2, with TRBD1 identical over 7 bases. Germline assignment: CDR1 SGDLS and CDR2 YYNGEE. This CDR3 has 16 amino acids. The trim removed 4 bases at V and 5 bases at J, leaving 11 bases unmatched. The CDR3 sequence: CASSWPVSGGTGELFF. The CDR3 nucleotides read TGTGCCAGCAGCTGGCCGGTTTCAGGGGGTACCGGGGAGCTGTTTTTT.

The sample holds one count of this clone. The V call is TRBV18, the J call TRBJ2-6, with D tentatively TRBD1 or TRBD2 (7 bases each). The CDR3 is 18 residues long. Looked up from germline, CDR1 is KGHSH and CDR2 is LQKENI. V was pared by 3 bases and J by 1 base, with 16 bases between. CDR3 sequence reads: CASSPGQVGLSGANVLTF. In DNA, the CDR3 is TGTGCCAGCTCACCTGGACAGGTGGGACTATCTGGGGCCAACGTCCTGACTTTC.

About this clone itself: A junction end diverges from the germline sequence, so it may reflect a read error. The rearrangement uses TRBV28 and TRBJ1-2, with a possible D match to TRBD1 (6 bases). The CDR3 is made up of 11 amino acids. CDR1 and CDR2 from the germline V gene are MDHEN and SYDVKM. The CDR3 sequence is CATRDTASKAF. CDR3 coding DNA: TGTGCCACCCGGGACACAGCCTCCAAAGCCTTC.

The V call is TRBV9, the J call TRBJ1-2, with 9 bases matching TRBD1. This CDR3 spans 14 amino acids. The germline V gene encodes CDR1 SGDLS and CDR2 YYNGEE. V shed 3 bases and J 4 bases; nucleotides not matched to a gene: 4. Written as DNA, the CDR3 is TGTGCCAGCAGCGGGGGGACAGGGAGCTATGGCTACACCTTC. Protein product: CASSGGTGSYGYTF.

The V gene is TRBV30, the J gene TRBJ1-2; 7 nucleotides match TRBD1. CDR1 is GTSNPN, CDR2 SVGIG, per germline (reference sequence). After removal of 7 bases from V and 2 bases from J, the junction contained 10 bases not matched to a gene. The CDR3 is made up of 14 amino acids. The CDR3 nucleotides are TGTGCCTCGGAGGTATCGGGACAGAACTATGGCTACACCTTC. Protein sequence: CASEVSGQNYGYTF.

CDR3: CAISLGLGEQFF. The CDR3, as DNA: TGTGCCATCAGTTTAGGGTTAGGTGAGCAGTTCTTC. The chain has TRBV10-3 and TRBJ2-1, with no clear D. The V end lost 5 bases, the J end lost 9 bases, and 11 bases lay between the germline ends. From germline, CDR1 is ENHRY and CDR2 SYGVKD. The CDR3 has 12 amino acids.